The clone carrying this TCR beta chain was counted between two and nine times. The protocol was immunoSEQ multiplex PCR, while the TCRdb copy is restricted to in-frame clones and leaves out a portion. The sample records fewer than 100,000 clones, less than 90% being singletons. The CDR3 is made up of 15 amino acids. Germline V lookup: CDR1 SGHRS, CDR2 YFSETQ. V shed 4 bases and J shed 0 bases, with 13 bases lying between them. The sample belongs to a study of blood T cell repertoires in COVID-19. This chain connects TRBV5-1 to TRBJ2-5; possibly TRBD1 for D (5 bases). The material sequenced was peripheral blood. This sequence was found in a man in his sixties with acute or convalescent COVID-19. The CDR3 is CASSMDPGYQETQYF. The CDR3 region has the DNA TGCGCCAGCAGCATGGACCCAGGGTACCAAGAGACCCAGTACTTC. The full variable domain, in which reference TRBV5-1 and TRBJ2-5 provide the parts outside the CDR3, is KAGVTQTPRYLIKTRGQQVTLSCSPISGHRSVSWYQQTPGQGLQFLFEYFSETQRNKGNFPGRFSGRQFSNSRSEMNVSTLELGDSALYLCASSMDPGYQETQYFGPGTRLLVL.